A selection of T cell receptor beta chains follows, all from one sample in a study of T-cell memory formation after mild COVID-19. Each CDR3 protein is one row after TCRdb ran MiXCR on the 5' RACE reads. Of approximately 300,000 distinct CDR3 sequences listed, less than 20% were seen once; the top ten hold 20% to 25%. The sample consisted of PBMCs or a T cell subset sorted from them (not recorded which). The receptors were gathered from a young man who had mild COVID-19 (a few samples of this study predate the infection). Cell type and time point are not known. Each CDR3 is given with its conserved first and last residue. A D gene is named only where the DNA matches it firmly. Clone size, where shown, is once, few, many, or a class for clones that have expanded.

D: NA
size: few
V: TRBV9
J: TRBJ2-5
CDR3: CASSVRGGSQETQYF
DNA: TGTGCCAGCAGCGTTAGAGGGGGTTCCCAAGAGACCCAGTACTTC

D: NA
size: few
V: TRBV7-6
J: TRBJ1-4
CDR3: CASSPRGRFNEKLFF
DNA: TGTGCCAGCAGCCCGCGGGGACGGTTTAATGAAAAACTGTTTTTT

D: NA
size: NA
V: TRBV7-3
J: TRBJ2-6
CDR3: CASSLGANSGANVLTF
DNA: TGTGCCAGCAGCTTAGGGGCGAACTCTGGGGCCAACGTCCTGACTTTC

D: TRBD1
size: NA
V: TRBV6-5
J: TRBJ2-1
CDR3: CASSPGQDNEQFF
DNA: TGTGCCAGCAGCCCCGGACAGGACAATGAGCAGTTCTTC

D: NA
size: NA
V: TRBV13
J: TRBJ2-4
CDR3: CASSLRQGQNIQYF
DNA: TGTGCCAGCAGCTTAAGGCAGGGTCAAAACATTCAGTACTTC

D: NA
size: few
V: TRBV12-3/TRBV12-4
J: TRBJ2-5
CDR3: CASSLSGSGVETQYF
DNA: TGTGCCAGCAGTTTATCCGGCTCGGGGGTCGAGACCCAGTACTTC

D: NA
size: NA
V: TRBV29-1
J: TRBJ1-2
CDR3: CSVSQGEGYTF
DNA: TGCAGCGTTAGCCAGGGCGAGGGCTACACCTTC

D: NA
size: few
V: TRBV5-1
J: TRBJ1-2
CDR3: CASSFILGGNYGYTF
DNA: TGCGCCAGCAGCTTCATCTTAGGGGGTAACTATGGCTACACCTTC

D: TRBD2
size: few
V: TRBV24-1
J: TRBJ2-3
CDR3: CATSDLPSGDQPDTQYF
DNA: TGTGCCACCAGTGATTTACCTAGCGGGGATCAGCCAGATACGCAGTATTTT

D: TRBD2
size: few
V: TRBV4-1
J: TRBJ2-3
CDR3: CASSPKTSSVQYF
DNA: TGCGCCAGCAGTCCTAAGACTAGCTCAGTTCAGTATTTT

D: NA
size: NA
V: TRBV5-6
J: TRBJ2-2
CDR3: CASSRPPGELFF
DNA: TGTGCCAGCAGCCGTCCCCCCGGGGAGCTGTTTTTT

D: NA
size: few
V: TRBV5-8
J: TRBJ1-1
CDR3: CASSRGYEAFF
DNA: TGTGCCAGCAGCCGCGGGTATGAAGCTTTCTTT

D: NA
size: NA
V: TRBV14
J: TRBJ1-5
CDR3: CASSPGWGQPQHF
DNA: TGTGCCAGCAGCCCTGGTTGGGGTCAGCCCCAGCATTTT

D: NA
size: few
V: TRBV4-1
J: TRBJ1-4
CDR3: CASSPIWTEEKLFF
DNA: TGCGCCAGCAGCCCTATCTGGACGGAAGAAAAACTGTTTTTT